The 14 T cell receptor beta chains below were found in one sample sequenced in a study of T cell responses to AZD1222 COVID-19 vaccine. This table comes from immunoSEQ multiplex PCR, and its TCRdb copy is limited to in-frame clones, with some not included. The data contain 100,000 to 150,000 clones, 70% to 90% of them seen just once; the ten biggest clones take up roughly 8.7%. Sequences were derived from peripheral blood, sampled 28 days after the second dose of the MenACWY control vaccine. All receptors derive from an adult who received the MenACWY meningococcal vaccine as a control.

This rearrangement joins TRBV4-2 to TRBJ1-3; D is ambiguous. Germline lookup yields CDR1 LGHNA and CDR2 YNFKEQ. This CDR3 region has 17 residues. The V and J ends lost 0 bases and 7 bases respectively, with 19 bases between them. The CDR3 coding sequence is TGTGCCAGCAGCCAAGAAGAGGCAAGGATTTACGCGAACACCATATATTTT. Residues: CASSQEEARIYANTIYF.

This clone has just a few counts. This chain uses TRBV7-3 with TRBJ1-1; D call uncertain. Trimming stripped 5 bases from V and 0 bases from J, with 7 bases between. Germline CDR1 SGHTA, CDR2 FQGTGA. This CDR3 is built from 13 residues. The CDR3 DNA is TGTGCCAGCAGCGAGACGATGAACACTGAAGCTTTCTTT. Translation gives CASSETMNTEAFF.

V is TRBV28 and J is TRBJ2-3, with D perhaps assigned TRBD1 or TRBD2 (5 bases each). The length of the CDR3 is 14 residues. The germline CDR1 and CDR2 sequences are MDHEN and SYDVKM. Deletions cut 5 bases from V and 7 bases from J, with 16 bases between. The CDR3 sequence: CASSIIWDRYTQYF. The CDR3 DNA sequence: TGTGCCAGCAGTATTATATGGGACCGATATACGCAGTATTTT. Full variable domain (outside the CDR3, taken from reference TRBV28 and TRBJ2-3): DVKVTQSSRYLVKRTGEKVFLECVQDMDHENMFWYRQDPGLGLRLIYFSYDVKMKEKGDIPEGYSVSREKKERFSLILESASTNQTSMYLCASSIIWDRYTQYFGPGTRLTVL.

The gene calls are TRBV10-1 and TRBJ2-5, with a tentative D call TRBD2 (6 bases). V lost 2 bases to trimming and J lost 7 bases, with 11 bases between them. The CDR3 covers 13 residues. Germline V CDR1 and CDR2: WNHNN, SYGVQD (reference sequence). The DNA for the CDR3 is TGCGCCAGCAGTGAGACTAGCCGTGGGACCCAGTACTTC. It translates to CASSETSRGTQYF.

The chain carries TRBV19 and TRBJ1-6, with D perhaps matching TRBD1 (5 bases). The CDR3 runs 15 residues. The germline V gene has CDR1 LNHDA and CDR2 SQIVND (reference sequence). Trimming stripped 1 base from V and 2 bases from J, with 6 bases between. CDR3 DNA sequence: TGTGCCAGTAGTATAGCGACAGCCTATAATTCACCCCTCCACTTT. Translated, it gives CASSIATAYNSPLHF.

This CDR3 reads CASGSGGTEETQYF. The CDR3 DNA follows: TGCGCCAGCGGGAGCGGGGGGACCGAAGAGACCCAGTACTTC. The V call is TRBV5-1, the J call TRBJ2-5; 9 nucleotides match TRBD2. The ends lost 7 bases at V and 3 bases at J; junction bases unmatched: 7. The CDR3 sequence is 14 residues long. Germline lookup yields CDR1 SGHRS and CDR2 YFSETQ.

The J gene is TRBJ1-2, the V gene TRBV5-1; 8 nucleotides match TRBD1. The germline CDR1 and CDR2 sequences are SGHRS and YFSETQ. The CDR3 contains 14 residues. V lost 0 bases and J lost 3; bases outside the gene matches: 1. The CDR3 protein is CASSLGQGHYGYTF. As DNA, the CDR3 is TGCGCCAGCAGCTTGGGACAGGGGCACTATGGCTACACCTTC.

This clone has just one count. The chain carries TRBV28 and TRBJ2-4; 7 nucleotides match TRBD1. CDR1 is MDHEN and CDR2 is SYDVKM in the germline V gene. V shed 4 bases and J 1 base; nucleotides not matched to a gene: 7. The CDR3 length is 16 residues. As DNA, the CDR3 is TGTGCCAGCAGTTCCAAGGGGGCGCGCGCCAAAAACATTCAGTACTTC. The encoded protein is CASSSKGARAKNIQYF.

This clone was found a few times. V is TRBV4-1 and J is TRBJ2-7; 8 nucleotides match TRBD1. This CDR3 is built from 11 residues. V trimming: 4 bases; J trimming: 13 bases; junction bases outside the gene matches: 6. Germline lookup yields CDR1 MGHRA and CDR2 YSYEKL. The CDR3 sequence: CASSRTTGDYV. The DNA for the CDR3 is TGCGCCAGCAGCCGGACGACAGGGGATTACGTC.

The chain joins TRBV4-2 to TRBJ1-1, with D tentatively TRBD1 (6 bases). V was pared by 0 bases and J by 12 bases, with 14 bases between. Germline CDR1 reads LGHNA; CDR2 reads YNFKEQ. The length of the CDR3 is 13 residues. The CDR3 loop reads CASSQEMRQGTFF. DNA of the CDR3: TGTGCCAGCAGCCAAGAGATGCGGCAGGGGACTTTCTTT.

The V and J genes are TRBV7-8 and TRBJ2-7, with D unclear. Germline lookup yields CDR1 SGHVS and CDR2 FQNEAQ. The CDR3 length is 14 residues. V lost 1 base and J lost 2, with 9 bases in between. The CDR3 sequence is CASSLGGRAYEQYF. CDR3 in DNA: TGTGCCAGCAGCTTAGGTGGACGGGCCTACGAGCAGTACTTC. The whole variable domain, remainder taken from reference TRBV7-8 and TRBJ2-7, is GAGVSQSPRYKVAKRGQDVALRCDPISGHVSLFWYQQALGQGPEFLTYFQNEAQLDKSGLPSDRFFAERPEGSVSTLKIQRTQQEDSAVYLCASSLGGRAYEQYFGPGTRLTVT.

The CDR3 DNA is TGTGCCAGCAGCTTAGTCAGGGGCGGGTCGAACACTGAAGCTTTCTTT. This gives the protein CASSLVRGGSNTEAFF. V gene TRBV7-9 combines with J gene TRBJ1-1; possible D gene TRBD1, 6 bases. The CDR3 length is 16 residues. Trimming pared 1 base from V and 1 base from J, leaving 13 bases between. Germline V gene data show CDR1 as SEHNR and CDR2 as FQNEAQ (reference sequence).

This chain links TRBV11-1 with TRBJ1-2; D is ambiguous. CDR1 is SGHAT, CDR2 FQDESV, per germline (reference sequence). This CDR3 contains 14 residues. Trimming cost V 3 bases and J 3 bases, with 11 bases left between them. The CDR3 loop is CASSFGPPDYGYTF. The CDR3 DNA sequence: TGTGCCAGCAGCTTCGGCCCGCCGGACTATGGCTACACCTTC. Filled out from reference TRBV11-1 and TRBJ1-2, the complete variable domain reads EAEVAQSPRYKITEKSQAVAFWCDPISGHATLYWYRQILGQGPELLVQFQDESVVDDSQLPKDRFSAERLKGVDSTLKIQPAELGDSAMYLCASSFGPPDYGYTFGSGTRLTVV.

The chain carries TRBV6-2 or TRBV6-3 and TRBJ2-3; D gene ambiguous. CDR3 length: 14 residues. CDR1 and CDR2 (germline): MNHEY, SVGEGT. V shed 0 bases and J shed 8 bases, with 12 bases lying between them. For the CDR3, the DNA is TGTGCCAGCAGTTACTCGATCACTGGGTCTACGCAGTATTTT. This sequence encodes CASSYSITGSTQYF.